Each of the 26 T cell receptor beta chains below was sequenced from the same sample in a study of human T cells and chemical hapten exposure. Time point defined: patch test 3, about 24 weeks after DPC sensitization. The treatment here: therapeutic diphenylcyclopropenone sensitization with weekly scalp DPC. Using its own MiXCR run on the RACE reads, TCRdb lists one record per CDR3 protein. Counted here are tens of thousands of distinct CDR3 sequences, 9.5% to 14% occurring once; the ten biggest clones make up approximately 3.7%. The sequenced sample was whole blood, obtained in connection with sensitization to the hapten diphenylcyclopropenone (DPC). The source of these receptors is a woman in her forties or fifties with alopecia areata. Some clones in this sample may be carry-over from other donors' samples.

The J gene is TRBJ2-7, the V gene TRBV20-1; the match to TRBD2 covers 9 bases. The CDR3 is 13 residues long. Germline V gives CDR1 DFQATT, CDR2 SNEGSKA (reference sequence). With 2 bases clipped from V and 3 bases from J, the junction kept 2 bases outside the gene matches. CDR3 protein: CSARWTSDYEQYF. Here the CDR3 DNA reads TGCAGTGCTAGATGGACTAGCGACTACGAGCAGTACTTC.

This rearrangement joins TRBV12-3 or TRBV12-4 to TRBJ1-5, with a weak D call TRBD1 (6 bases). Between the trimmed V and J ends, which lost 5 bases and 8 bases, there was a span of 16 bases. This CDR3 contains 14 residues. The CDR3 DNA follows: TGTGCCAGCAGTCCTACAGGGCCGGGGAAGCCCCAGCATTTT. It encodes CASSPTGPGKPQHF.

This clonotype has a count of ten or more. The chain recombines TRBV27 with TRBJ2-4; 9 nucleotides agree with TRBD2. Germline V gene sequence: CDR1 MNHEY, CDR2 SMNVEV (reference sequence). The CDR3 has 14 residues. Trimming cost V 5 bases and J 6 bases; bases outside gene matches: 5. For the CDR3, the DNA is TGTGCCAGCAGTCCCTCTAGCGGGATAAACATTCAGTACTTC. Translating it yields CASSPSSGINIQYF.

As to this clonotype: Since the CDR3 does not end with the conserved phenylalanine or tryptophan, this likely comes from a read error. The rearrangement uses TRBV5-5 and TRBJ2-1; D ambiguous. Trimming took off 1 base at V and 6 bases at J, with 17 bases between the two ends. The CDR3 is 16 amino acids. CDR1 and CDR2 (germline): SGHKS, YYEKEE (reference sequence). The DNA of the CDR3 is TGTGCCAGCAGCTTGTACGGCGGATATCTCGGCAATGAGCAGTTCCTC. Translating gives CASSLYGGYLGNEQFL.

J is TRBJ2-3 and V is TRBV6-5; 8 positions match TRBD1. Per germline, CDR1 MNHEY and CDR2 SVGAGI. The CDR3 sequence is 16 residues long. The J segment lost 1 base and the V segment lost 3 bases, leaving 6 bases of the junction unmatched. This CDR3 is CASSYLGTGGTDTQYF. In nucleotides, the CDR3 is TGTGCCAGCAGTTATTTAGGGACAGGAGGCACAGATACGCAGTATTTT.

The chain carries TRBV20-1 and TRBJ2-2; D possibly corresponds to TRBD1 (5 bases). This CDR3 is 14 amino acids long. V was shortened by 3 bases and J by 3 bases, with 11 bases between the two germline ends. The germline V gene encodes CDR1 DFQATT and CDR2 SNEGSKA (reference sequence). CDR3 region: CSASFGRDTGELFF. As DNA, the CDR3 is TGCAGTGCTAGCTTCGGCAGGGACACCGGGGAGCTGTTTTTT.

This clonotype was detected ten times or more. The V call is TRBV20-1, the J call TRBJ1-5; no reliable D call. Germline CDR1 DFQATT, CDR2 SNEGSKA (reference sequence). The V end was cut by 0 bases, the J end by 3 bases, with 15 bases between. The CDR3 runs 16 residues. CDR3 nucleotide sequence: TGCAGTGCTAGAGATTCCGGCAGGTACCCCAATCAGCCCCAGCATTTT. It encodes CSARDSGRYPNQPQHF.

This clonotype was detected a few times. The rearrangement uses TRBV6-5 and TRBJ2-7; TRBD2 aligns across 7 bases. The CDR3 contains 14 residues. Germline CDR1 reads MNHEY; CDR2 reads SVGAGI. The V and J ends lost 6 bases and 8 bases, in that order; junction bases with no gene match: 13. CDR3 DNA: TGTGCCAGCAGAACCCCTTCGGGGGGAGGAAAGCAGTACTTC. This codes for CASRTPSGGGKQYF.

There are many counts of this clonotype. J is TRBJ2-5 and V is TRBV7-2, with 8 nucleotides matching TRBD2. CDR1 SGHTA and CDR2 FQGNSA come from the germline V gene. The V segment lost 6 bases and the J segment 4 bases; nucleotides outside the gene matches: 7. This CDR3 comprises 14 residues. CDR3 loop: CASSTGTSAETQYF. The CDR3 DNA sequence: TGTGCCAGCAGTACGGGGACTAGTGCAGAGACCCAGTACTTC.

This clonotype was seen repeatedly, ten times or more. The chain joins TRBV11-3 to TRBJ2-5; 10 nucleotides line up with TRBD1. CDR1 and CDR2 (germline): SGHNT, YENEEA. V was clipped by 4 bases and J by 4 bases; unmatched bases: 3. The CDR3 length is 14 residues. The CDR3 spells CASSSTGGLETQYF. The CDR3 DNA reads as TGTGCCAGCAGCTCGACAGGGGGCCTAGAGACCCAGTACTTC. The full variable domain, rest sourced from reference TRBV11-3 and TRBJ2-5, is EAGVVQSPRYKIIEKKQPVAFWCNPISGHNTLYWYLQNLGQGPELLIRYENEEAVDDSQLPKDRFSAERLKGVDSTLKIQPAELGDSAVYLCASSSTGGLETQYFGPGTRLLVL.

This clonotype was recorded a few times. The rearrangement links TRBV10-3 to TRBJ2-7, with TRBD1 identical over 7 bases. V gave up 0 bases and J gave up 5 bases; unmatched junction bases: 10. This CDR3 is built from 16 residues. Germline values: CDR1 ENHRY, CDR2 SYGVKD. As DNA, the CDR3 is TGTGCCATCAGTGAGTCGGTGGGGGACAGATCAAACGAGCAGTACTTC. This codes for CAISESVGDRSNEQYF.

This clonotype came up once. The chain has TRBV28 and TRBJ1-1; unclear D gene. CDR1 is MDHEN, CDR2 SYDVKM, per germline. V was trimmed by 5 bases and J by 10 bases, leaving 14 bases between them. The length of the CDR3 is 12 residues. In DNA, the CDR3 is TGTGCCAGCAGTAAACTCGGATTCTTAGCTTTCTTT. This sequence encodes CASSKLGFLAFF.

This chain links TRBV9 with TRBJ2-3, with D unresolved. V was trimmed by 0 bases and J by 0 bases, leaving 14 bases between them. The CDR3 runs 17 residues. Germline V gives CDR1 SGDLS, CDR2 YYNGEE. The CDR3 is CASSVAPGGSSTDTQYF. CDR3 bases: TGTGCCAGCAGCGTAGCCCCCGGCGGATCTAGCACAGATACGCAGTATTTT. Together with reference TRBV9 and TRBJ2-3, the CDR3 gives the full variable domain: DSGVTQTPKHLITATGQRVTLRCSPRSGDLSVYWYQQSLDQGLQFLIQYYNGEERAKGNILERFSAQQFPDLHSELNLSSLELGDSALYFCASSVAPGGSSTDTQYFGPGTRLTVL.

There are many counts of this clonotype. The chain couples TRBV5-1 to TRBJ2-5; TRBD1 aligns across 8 bases. V dropped 3 bases and J dropped 1; count of bases not matched to a gene: 5. The CDR3 extends over 15 amino acids. The V gene's germline CDR1 is SGHRS and CDR2 YFSETQ. CDR3 sequence: CASSSGTGLQETQYF. In DNA form, the CDR3 reads TGCGCCAGCAGCTCCGGGACAGGTCTCCAAGAGACCCAGTACTTC.

V usage is TRBV5-4 and J usage is TRBJ2-3; 10 bases match TRBD2. The CDR3 consists of 16 residues. CDR1 SGHNT and CDR2 YYREEE come from the germline V gene (reference sequence). The ends lost 4 bases at V and 0 bases at J; junction bases unmatched: 5. The CDR3, as DNA: TGTGCCAGCAGCACCCCTAGCGGGAGAAGCACAGATACGCAGTATTTT. Translating gives CASSTPSGRSTDTQYF.

V gene TRBV4-2 combines with J gene TRBJ1-1; possibly TRBD1 for D (5 bases). V was trimmed by 1 base and J by 4 bases, leaving 10 bases between them. Germline CDR1 reads LGHNA; CDR2 reads YNFKEQ. This CDR3 region has 14 residues. The DNA of the CDR3 is TGTGCCAGCAGCCAAGCGGGGCGCGGCACTGAAGCTTTCTTT. Translating it yields CASSQAGRGTEAFF.

This clonotype was seen repeatedly, ten times or more. The rearrangement uses TRBV9 and TRBJ2-1, with no clear D. CDR3 length: 18 residues. Germline V gene lookup returns CDR1 SGDLS and CDR2 YYNGEE. Trimming shortened V by 3 bases and J by 3 bases, and 22 bases separated the two germline ends. The CDR3 DNA is TGTGCCAGCAGCGCGTCGATGGGTGGCGCCGTGGGCTACAATGAGCAGTTCTTC. The encoded protein is CASSASMGGAVGYNEQFF.

The rearrangement joins TRBV7-2 to TRBJ2-1, with 16 bases fitting TRBD2. V trimming: 3 bases; J trimming: 8 bases; junction bases outside the gene matches: 10. Per the germline V gene, CDR1 is SGHTA and CDR2 is FQGNSA. The CDR3 is made up of 18 amino acids. The CDR3 region is CASSFIGTSGRAIDEQFF. CDR3 DNA sequence: TGTGCCAGCAGCTTTATTGGGACTAGCGGGAGGGCCATTGATGAGCAGTTCTTC.

In this sample, this clonotype turned up many times. The V call is TRBV6-1, the J call TRBJ1-1; D unclear. The CDR3 runs to 11 residues. V gave up 7 bases and J gave up 4 bases, with 7 bases separating them. The germline gives CDR1 MNHNS, CDR2 SASEGT. This chain's CDR3 is CASKSVTEAFF. The CDR3 DNA is TGTGCCAGCAAAAGTGTCACTGAAGCTTTCTTT.

V and J are TRBV21-1 and TRBJ2-7; the D segment call TRBD1 is taken from the table without a DNA check. TRBV21-1 is flagged as a pseudogene. The CDR3 spans 14 residues. The CDR3 here is CASSSGTGGYEQYF. The CDR3 DNA reads as TGTGCCAGCAGCTCCGGGACAGGGGGCTACGAGCAGTACTTC.

Many counts were recorded for this clonotype. The genes are TRBV28 and TRBJ2-1; 7 positions match TRBD2. This CDR3 is built from 16 residues. Looked up from germline, CDR1 is MDHEN and CDR2 is SYDVKM. The trim removed 8 bases at V and 4 bases at J, leaving 14 bases unmatched. The chain's CDR3 is CASREAAGNKYNEQFF. In nucleotides, the CDR3 is TGTGCCAGCCGAGAGGCAGCGGGGAACAAATACAATGAGCAGTTCTTC. The full variable domain, its missing parts supplied by reference TRBV28 and TRBJ2-1, is DVKVTQSSRYLVKRTGEKVFLECVQDMDHENMFWYRQDPGLGLRLIYFSYDVKMKEKGDIPEGYSVSREKKERFSLILESASTNQTSMYLCASREAAGNKYNEQFFGPGTRLTVL.

This clonotype was observed a few times. V gene TRBV20-1 combines with J gene TRBJ1-5, with TRBD1 as a possible D gene (5 bases). The CDR3 spans 14 residues. The V gene's germline CDR1 is DFQATT and CDR2 SNEGSKA (reference sequence). Trimming shortened V by 0 bases and J by 2 bases, and 8 bases separated the two germline ends. The DNA of the CDR3 is TGCAGTGCTAGAGACAGGGTAGGCAATCAGCCCCAGCATTTT. Its translation is CSARDRVGNQPQHF.

This clonotype was counted at least ten times. The chain recombines TRBV19 with TRBJ1-1, with D unresolved. Germline V gene lookup returns CDR1 LNHDA and CDR2 SQIVND (reference sequence). The V end lost 5 bases, the J end lost 3 bases, and 10 bases lay between the germline ends. CDR3 length: 13 amino acids. CDR3 bases: TGTGCCAGTAGTCCTTTCAGTGACACTGAAGCTTTCTTT. Its protein is CASSPFSDTEAFF.

This clonotype was found many times. This chain uses TRBV4-2 with TRBJ2-7; D remains unclear. The CDR3 loop spans 11 amino acids. Germline loops: CDR1 LGHNA, CDR2 YNFKEQ. Trimming shortened V by 5 bases and J by 5 bases, and 7 bases separated the two germline ends. This chain's CDR3 is CASSAGDEQYF. The CDR3 DNA sequence: TGTGCCAGCAGCGCCGGCGACGAGCAGTACTTC.

V and J are TRBV6-2 or TRBV6-3 and TRBJ2-5; unclear D gene. Trimming removed 6 bases at V and 2 bases at J, with 4 bases between. Per germline, CDR1 MNHEY and CDR2 SVGEGT. This CDR3 has 11 residues. CDR3 amino acids: CASSRQETQYF. CDR3 coding DNA: TGTGCCAGCAGCCGTCAAGAGACCCAGTACTTC.

This clonotype was seen a handful of times. CDR3 in DNA: TGTGCCAGCAGCGTAGGCTGGGTCCAAGAGACCCAGTACTTC. This translates into CASSVGWVQETQYF. The chain employs TRBV9 and TRBJ2-5; D call uncertain. This CDR3 has 14 residues. Per the germline V gene, CDR1 is SGDLS and CDR2 is YYNGEE. V was clipped by 0 bases and J by 1 base, with 7 bases between them.